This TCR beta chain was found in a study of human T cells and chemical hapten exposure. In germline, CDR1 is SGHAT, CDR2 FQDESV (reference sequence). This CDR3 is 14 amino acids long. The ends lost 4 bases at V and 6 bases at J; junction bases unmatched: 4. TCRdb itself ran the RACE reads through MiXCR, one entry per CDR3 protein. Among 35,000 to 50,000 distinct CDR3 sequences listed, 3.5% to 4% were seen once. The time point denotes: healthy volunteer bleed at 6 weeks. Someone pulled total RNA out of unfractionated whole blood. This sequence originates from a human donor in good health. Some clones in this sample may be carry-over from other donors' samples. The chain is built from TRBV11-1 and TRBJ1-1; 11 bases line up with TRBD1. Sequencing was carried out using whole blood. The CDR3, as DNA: TGTGCCAGCAGCTCGGACAGGGGGCTTGCTGAAGCTTTCTTT. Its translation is CASSSDRGLAEAFF.